The 20 T cell receptor beta chains given below trace back to one sample, sequenced in a study of blood T cells in healthy people across ages. Alongside a J-beta primer mix, a sample-barcoded 5' primer served in a second PCR lasting about 7 to 11 cycles. TCRdb fed the 5' RACE reads into MiXCR, producing one record per CDR3 protein. The table includes hundreds of thousands of distinct CDR3 sequences, 35% to 50% detected once. The source material was blood. The receptors were sampled from a man of 80 years or more in good health.

The chain carries TRBV20-1 and TRBJ2-7; D uncertain. The ends were cut back, 0 bases at V and 5 bases at J, with 11 bases in the middle. The CDR3 extends over 13 amino acids. Germline CDR1 reads DFQATT; CDR2 reads SNEGSKA (reference sequence). CDR3: CSARERLLNEQYF. Here the CDR3 DNA reads TGCAGTGCTAGAGAAAGGCTTCTCAACGAGCAGTACTTC.

The chain couples TRBV6-2 or TRBV6-3 to TRBJ2-1; 8 bases align to TRBD2. V shed 5 bases and J 8 bases; nucleotides not matched to a gene: 8. The CDR3 sequence is 14 residues long. The germline CDR1 and CDR2 sequences are MNHEY and SVGEGT. CDR3 protein: CASSPSGSRHEQFF. CDR3 sequence (DNA): TGTGCCAGCAGTCCCAGCGGGAGTAGGCATGAGCAGTTCTTC.

The chain has TRBV20-1 and TRBJ2-7; 12 bases align to TRBD2. Germline lookup yields CDR1 DFQATT and CDR2 SNEGSKA (reference sequence). V gave up 2 bases and J gave up 3 bases; unmatched junction bases: 5. CDR3 length: 15 residues. The CDR3 loop reads CSARNGLAGIYEQYF. CDR3 sequence (DNA): TGCAGTGCTAGAAACGGACTAGCGGGGATCTACGAGCAGTACTTC.

The chain is built from TRBV12-3 or TRBV12-4 and TRBJ1-5; D gene uncertain. This CDR3 spans 12 amino acids. V gave up 6 bases and J gave up 6 bases, with 9 bases separating them. CDR3 sequence (DNA): TGTGCCAGCAGCTCCTTCGGTCAGCCCCAGCATTTT. Amino acid sequence: CASSSFGQPQHF.

This CDR3 reads CASSLGTHGYTF. Here the CDR3 DNA reads TGTGCCAGCAGTTTAGGTACCCATGGCTACACCTTC. The genes are TRBV28 and TRBJ1-2; no definite D call. CDR3 length: 12 residues. Between the trimmed V and J ends, which lost 2 bases and 6 bases, there was a span of 7 bases. Per germline, CDR1 MDHEN and CDR2 SYDVKM.

The sample holds a few counts of this clonotype. V is TRBV10-2 and J is TRBJ2-7; TRBD2 is a possible D gene (7 bases). CDR3 size: 15 residues. From germline, CDR1 is WSHSY and CDR2 SAAADI. The germline V and J ends were trimmed by 2 bases and 3 bases, with 14 bases remaining between them. CDR3 protein: CASSERGGKGYEQYF. CDR3 nucleotides: TGCGCCAGCAGTGAGAGGGGGGGGAAGGGCTACGAGCAGTACTTC.

V and J are TRBV7-9 and TRBJ1-6, with TRBD1 matching 8 bases. The trim removed 5 bases at V and 6 bases at J, leaving 6 bases unmatched. The CDR3 spans 15 residues. In germline, CDR1 is SEHNR, CDR2 FQNEAQ (reference sequence). As DNA, the CDR3 is TGTGCCAGCAGCCTAACGGACAGGGCTAATTCACCCCTCCACTTT. This translates into CASSLTDRANSPLHF.

This clonotype was seen repeatedly, ten times or more. This chain connects TRBV20-1 to TRBJ2-3; D not resolved. The CDR3 is 14 amino acids. V was pared by 2 bases and J by 2 bases, with 11 bases between. CDR1 DFQATT and CDR2 SNEGSKA come from the germline V gene (reference sequence). The CDR3 region is CSARSGVATDTQYF. The CDR3 nucleotides read TGCAGTGCTAGATCTGGGGTGGCCACAGATACGCAGTATTTT.

This chain connects TRBV27 to TRBJ2-7, with 7 nucleotides matching TRBD2. Germline CDR1 and CDR2: MNHEY and SMNVEV (reference sequence). V lost 3 bases, J lost 5 bases, and 10 bases stayed unmatched. The CDR3 runs 15 residues. CDR3 DNA: TGTGCCAGCAGTTTGGGGGGGACCAGTCGGGACGAGCAGTACTTC. It specifies CASSLGGTSRDEQYF.

This clonotype has a count of ten or more. This sequence joins TRBV20-1 and TRBJ2-7; 7 bases agree with TRBD1. The CDR3 extends over 14 amino acids. CDR1 is DFQATT, CDR2 SNEGSKA, per germline (reference sequence). With V trimmed by 6 bases and J by 6 bases, 14 bases remained unmatched. The CDR3 region has the DNA TGCAGTGCCCAACGAGCGAGGGGGCCCCTCGAGCAGTACTTC. Translation: CSAQRARGPLEQYF.

This chain links TRBV7-2 with TRBJ2-4, with 10 bases aligning to TRBD2. The J call may be wrong; the DNA end is better matched by TRBJ2-7. CDR1 is SGHTA and CDR2 is FQGNSA in the germline V gene. The CDR3 length is 15 residues. In DNA, the CDR3 is TGTGCCAGCAGCTTAAGAACTAGCGGGGTATACGAGCAGTACTTC. Residues: CASSLRTSGVYEQYF.

The chain recombines TRBV27 with TRBJ1-5; D is perhaps TRBD1 (6 bases). CDR1 MNHEY and CDR2 SMNVEV come from the germline V gene (reference sequence). V was pared by 4 bases and J by 7 bases, with 14 bases between. The CDR3 is 14 residues long. The CDR3 sequence: CASSSGGAKQPQHF. The CDR3 coding sequence is TGTGCCAGCAGTTCGGGGGGCGCAAAGCAGCCCCAGCATTTT.

Turning to this clonotype: At one end, the junction sequence differs from germline, possibly due to a read error. The chain couples TRBV7-2 to TRBJ2-6; D is perhaps TRBD1 (5 bases). The CDR3 contains 16 residues. Germline V CDR1 and CDR2: SGHTA, FQGNSA. Here the CDR3 reads CASSFTGVSGANVPTF. The CDR3 DNA reads TGTGCCAGCAGCTTTACAGGAGTCTCTGGGGCCAACGTCCCGACTTTC.

The chain joins TRBV2 to TRBJ2-7; D may be TRBD2 (5 bases). Germline-derived CDR1 and CDR2 are SNHLY and FYNNEI. The V end lost 4 bases, the J end lost 12 bases, and 16 bases lay between the germline ends. The CDR3 is 12 residues long. This CDR3 is CASSGERGALYF. The CDR3 coding sequence is TGTGCCAGCAGTGGAGAACGGGGTGCCCTGTACTTC.

CDR3 residues: CASSYFSTDTQYF. CDR3 nucleotide sequence: TGTGCCAGCAGTTACTTTAGCACAGATACGCAGTATTTT. The chain joins TRBV6-6 to TRBJ2-3; D unresolved. V was shortened by 1 base and J by 0 bases, with 2 bases between the two germline ends. The length of the CDR3 is 13 residues. The germline V gene has CDR1 MNHNY and CDR2 SVGAGI (reference sequence).

This sequence joins TRBV9 and TRBJ2-5, with a weak D call TRBD2 (6 bases). Per the germline V gene, CDR1 is SGDLS and CDR2 is YYNGEE. This CDR3 has 15 amino acids. The V gene lost 1 base and the J gene lost 2 bases, with 12 bases spanning the gap. The CDR3 reads CASSVHGGPQETQYF. CDR3 nucleotide sequence: TGTGCCAGCAGCGTACACGGAGGGCCTCAAGAGACCCAGTACTTC.

In regard to this clonotype: One end of the junction fails to match germline, which may point to a read error. The rearrangement uses TRBV4-2 and TRBJ2-7; tentatively, D is TRBD1 or TRBD2 (5 bases each). In germline, CDR1 is LGHNA, CDR2 YNFKEQ. The CDR3 has 14 residues. CDR3 region: CVSSQRDGAYEQYF. The DNA for the CDR3 is TGTGTCAGCAGCCAAAGGGACGGAGCCTACGAGCAGTACTTC.

This clonotype came up once. The J gene is TRBJ2-6, the V gene TRBV6-2 or TRBV6-3; D unresolved. This CDR3 has 15 residues. The germline V and J ends were trimmed by 4 bases and 2 bases, with 9 bases remaining between them. Germline loops: CDR1 MNHEY, CDR2 SVGEGT. The CDR3 DNA sequence: TGTGCCAGCAGTTTTATAAACCCTGGGGCCAACGTCCTGACTTTC. Protein sequence: CASSFINPGANVLTF.

This clonotype was picked up a small number of times. The chain links TRBV25-1 to TRBJ2-7; D might be TRBD2 (6 bases). V gave up 3 bases and J gave up 2 bases, with 17 bases separating them. The CDR3 covers 16 residues. Germline V gives CDR1 MGHDK, CDR2 SYGVNS. The CDR3 DNA sequence: TGTGCCAGCAGTGACTATGCGGGGACGGGGACCTACGAGCAGTACTTC. As protein: CASSDYAGTGTYEQYF.

This clonotype was seen a few times. V gene TRBV7-2 combines with J gene TRBJ2-3; D unclear. The CDR3 covers 13 residues. The V end lost 5 bases, the J end lost 2 bases, and 8 bases lay between the germline ends. The V gene's germline CDR1 is SGHTA and CDR2 FQGNSA. CDR3 loop: CASSPRVTDTQYF. CDR3 in DNA: TGTGCCAGCAGCCCCCGGGTCACAGATACGCAGTATTTT.